This TCR beta chain was retrieved from a study of T cell responses to AZD1222 COVID-19 vaccine. Of note for this clone: Its antigen remains unidentified.

Overall study findings and caveats: Seropositive status at baseline applied to only six AZD1222 recipients. CD4 TCRs linked to vaccination spanned spike, dominating at 160-218 and 743-854.

This CDR3 spans 14 amino acids. The V gene lost 2 bases and the J gene lost 4 bases, with 12 bases spanning the gap. The germline CDR1 and CDR2 sequences are GTSNPN and SVGIG (reference sequence). Data came from immunoSEQ multiplex PCR; TCRdb stores just in-frame clones and leaves some out. This repertoire shows approximately 180,000 clones, roughly nine tenths found once; its top ten account for approximately 1.8%. The receptor comes from an adult in good health. The sample in question was peripheral blood, obtained on day 0 of AZD1222 vaccination. The genes are TRBV30 and TRBJ2-1; D unresolved. The CDR3 spells CAWSRAGVYNEQFF. The DNA for the CDR3 is TGTGCCTGGAGTAGGGCAGGAGTTTACAATGAGCAGTTCTTC. Looking up the rest from reference TRBV30 and TRBJ2-1 gives the full variable domain: SQTIHQWPATLVQPVGSPLSLECTVEGTSNPNLYWYRQAAGRGLQLLFYSVGIGQISSEVPQNLSASRPQDRQFILSSKKLLLSDSGFYLCAWSRAGVYNEQFFGPGTRLTVL.